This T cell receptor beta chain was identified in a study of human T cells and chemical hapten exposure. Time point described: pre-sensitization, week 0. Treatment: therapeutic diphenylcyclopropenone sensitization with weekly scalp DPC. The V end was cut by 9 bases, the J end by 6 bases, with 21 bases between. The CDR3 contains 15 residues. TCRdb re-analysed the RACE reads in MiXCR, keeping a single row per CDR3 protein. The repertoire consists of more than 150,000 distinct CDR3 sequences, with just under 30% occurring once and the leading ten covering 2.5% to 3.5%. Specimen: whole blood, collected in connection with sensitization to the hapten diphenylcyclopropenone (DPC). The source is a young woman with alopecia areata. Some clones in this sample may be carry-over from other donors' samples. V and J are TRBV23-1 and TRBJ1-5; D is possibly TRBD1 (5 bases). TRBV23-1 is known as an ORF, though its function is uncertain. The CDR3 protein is CARSLRDDLCQPQHF. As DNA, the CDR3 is TGCGCCAGATCGCTCCGGGACGACTTGTGTCAGCCCCAGCATTTT.